This T cell receptor beta chain is drawn from a study of shared clonotypes between healthy human individuals. Study-wide findings and caveats: Between a few donors, naive CD4 clonotypes were shared at a level of around 4.8%.

A CD45RA-negative memory subset and a CD45RA+ naive subset were separated from the CD4+ cells. As regards this clone: Its antigen is unknown.

Germline CDR1 reads SGHRS; CDR2 reads YFSETQ. There are 15 residues in the CDR3. V lost 2 bases and J lost 1, with 12 bases in between. The assay was carried out at the deep level. As handled by the study authors: Quality scores were absent from the junction-only immunoSEQ sequences, so filtering differed. TCRdb's copy holds only in-frame clones and misses some; the assay was immunoSEQ multiplex PCR. The V and J calls and clone size come from that table; D and trimming were worked out from the DNA. The sample consists of 550,000 to 700,000 clones, 73% of them appearing once. Specimen: memory CD4+ T cells sorted from blood. Subset here: CD45RA-negative fraction. The chain links TRBV5-1 to TRBJ2-5; D is ambiguous. The origin of this receptor is a woman aged 30 to 39 in good health. Here the CDR3 reads CASSFPGRAQETQYF. The DNA for the CDR3 is TGCGCCAGCAGCTTTCCGGGTAGGGCCCAAGAGACCCAGTACTTC.